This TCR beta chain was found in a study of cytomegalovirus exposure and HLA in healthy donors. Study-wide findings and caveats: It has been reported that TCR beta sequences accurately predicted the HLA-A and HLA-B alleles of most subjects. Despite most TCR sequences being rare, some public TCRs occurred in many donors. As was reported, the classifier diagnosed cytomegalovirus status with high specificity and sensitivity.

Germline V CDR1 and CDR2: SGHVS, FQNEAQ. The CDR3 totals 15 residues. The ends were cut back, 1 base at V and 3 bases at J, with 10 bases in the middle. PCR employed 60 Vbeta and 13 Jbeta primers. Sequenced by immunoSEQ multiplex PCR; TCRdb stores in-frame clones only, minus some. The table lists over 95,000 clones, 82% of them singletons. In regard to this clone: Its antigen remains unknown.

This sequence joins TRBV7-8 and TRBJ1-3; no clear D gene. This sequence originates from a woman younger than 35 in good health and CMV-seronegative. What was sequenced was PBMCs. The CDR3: CASSLEFRGGNTIYF. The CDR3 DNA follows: TGTGCCAGCAGCTTAGAGTTCCGGGGTGGAAACACCATATATTTT.